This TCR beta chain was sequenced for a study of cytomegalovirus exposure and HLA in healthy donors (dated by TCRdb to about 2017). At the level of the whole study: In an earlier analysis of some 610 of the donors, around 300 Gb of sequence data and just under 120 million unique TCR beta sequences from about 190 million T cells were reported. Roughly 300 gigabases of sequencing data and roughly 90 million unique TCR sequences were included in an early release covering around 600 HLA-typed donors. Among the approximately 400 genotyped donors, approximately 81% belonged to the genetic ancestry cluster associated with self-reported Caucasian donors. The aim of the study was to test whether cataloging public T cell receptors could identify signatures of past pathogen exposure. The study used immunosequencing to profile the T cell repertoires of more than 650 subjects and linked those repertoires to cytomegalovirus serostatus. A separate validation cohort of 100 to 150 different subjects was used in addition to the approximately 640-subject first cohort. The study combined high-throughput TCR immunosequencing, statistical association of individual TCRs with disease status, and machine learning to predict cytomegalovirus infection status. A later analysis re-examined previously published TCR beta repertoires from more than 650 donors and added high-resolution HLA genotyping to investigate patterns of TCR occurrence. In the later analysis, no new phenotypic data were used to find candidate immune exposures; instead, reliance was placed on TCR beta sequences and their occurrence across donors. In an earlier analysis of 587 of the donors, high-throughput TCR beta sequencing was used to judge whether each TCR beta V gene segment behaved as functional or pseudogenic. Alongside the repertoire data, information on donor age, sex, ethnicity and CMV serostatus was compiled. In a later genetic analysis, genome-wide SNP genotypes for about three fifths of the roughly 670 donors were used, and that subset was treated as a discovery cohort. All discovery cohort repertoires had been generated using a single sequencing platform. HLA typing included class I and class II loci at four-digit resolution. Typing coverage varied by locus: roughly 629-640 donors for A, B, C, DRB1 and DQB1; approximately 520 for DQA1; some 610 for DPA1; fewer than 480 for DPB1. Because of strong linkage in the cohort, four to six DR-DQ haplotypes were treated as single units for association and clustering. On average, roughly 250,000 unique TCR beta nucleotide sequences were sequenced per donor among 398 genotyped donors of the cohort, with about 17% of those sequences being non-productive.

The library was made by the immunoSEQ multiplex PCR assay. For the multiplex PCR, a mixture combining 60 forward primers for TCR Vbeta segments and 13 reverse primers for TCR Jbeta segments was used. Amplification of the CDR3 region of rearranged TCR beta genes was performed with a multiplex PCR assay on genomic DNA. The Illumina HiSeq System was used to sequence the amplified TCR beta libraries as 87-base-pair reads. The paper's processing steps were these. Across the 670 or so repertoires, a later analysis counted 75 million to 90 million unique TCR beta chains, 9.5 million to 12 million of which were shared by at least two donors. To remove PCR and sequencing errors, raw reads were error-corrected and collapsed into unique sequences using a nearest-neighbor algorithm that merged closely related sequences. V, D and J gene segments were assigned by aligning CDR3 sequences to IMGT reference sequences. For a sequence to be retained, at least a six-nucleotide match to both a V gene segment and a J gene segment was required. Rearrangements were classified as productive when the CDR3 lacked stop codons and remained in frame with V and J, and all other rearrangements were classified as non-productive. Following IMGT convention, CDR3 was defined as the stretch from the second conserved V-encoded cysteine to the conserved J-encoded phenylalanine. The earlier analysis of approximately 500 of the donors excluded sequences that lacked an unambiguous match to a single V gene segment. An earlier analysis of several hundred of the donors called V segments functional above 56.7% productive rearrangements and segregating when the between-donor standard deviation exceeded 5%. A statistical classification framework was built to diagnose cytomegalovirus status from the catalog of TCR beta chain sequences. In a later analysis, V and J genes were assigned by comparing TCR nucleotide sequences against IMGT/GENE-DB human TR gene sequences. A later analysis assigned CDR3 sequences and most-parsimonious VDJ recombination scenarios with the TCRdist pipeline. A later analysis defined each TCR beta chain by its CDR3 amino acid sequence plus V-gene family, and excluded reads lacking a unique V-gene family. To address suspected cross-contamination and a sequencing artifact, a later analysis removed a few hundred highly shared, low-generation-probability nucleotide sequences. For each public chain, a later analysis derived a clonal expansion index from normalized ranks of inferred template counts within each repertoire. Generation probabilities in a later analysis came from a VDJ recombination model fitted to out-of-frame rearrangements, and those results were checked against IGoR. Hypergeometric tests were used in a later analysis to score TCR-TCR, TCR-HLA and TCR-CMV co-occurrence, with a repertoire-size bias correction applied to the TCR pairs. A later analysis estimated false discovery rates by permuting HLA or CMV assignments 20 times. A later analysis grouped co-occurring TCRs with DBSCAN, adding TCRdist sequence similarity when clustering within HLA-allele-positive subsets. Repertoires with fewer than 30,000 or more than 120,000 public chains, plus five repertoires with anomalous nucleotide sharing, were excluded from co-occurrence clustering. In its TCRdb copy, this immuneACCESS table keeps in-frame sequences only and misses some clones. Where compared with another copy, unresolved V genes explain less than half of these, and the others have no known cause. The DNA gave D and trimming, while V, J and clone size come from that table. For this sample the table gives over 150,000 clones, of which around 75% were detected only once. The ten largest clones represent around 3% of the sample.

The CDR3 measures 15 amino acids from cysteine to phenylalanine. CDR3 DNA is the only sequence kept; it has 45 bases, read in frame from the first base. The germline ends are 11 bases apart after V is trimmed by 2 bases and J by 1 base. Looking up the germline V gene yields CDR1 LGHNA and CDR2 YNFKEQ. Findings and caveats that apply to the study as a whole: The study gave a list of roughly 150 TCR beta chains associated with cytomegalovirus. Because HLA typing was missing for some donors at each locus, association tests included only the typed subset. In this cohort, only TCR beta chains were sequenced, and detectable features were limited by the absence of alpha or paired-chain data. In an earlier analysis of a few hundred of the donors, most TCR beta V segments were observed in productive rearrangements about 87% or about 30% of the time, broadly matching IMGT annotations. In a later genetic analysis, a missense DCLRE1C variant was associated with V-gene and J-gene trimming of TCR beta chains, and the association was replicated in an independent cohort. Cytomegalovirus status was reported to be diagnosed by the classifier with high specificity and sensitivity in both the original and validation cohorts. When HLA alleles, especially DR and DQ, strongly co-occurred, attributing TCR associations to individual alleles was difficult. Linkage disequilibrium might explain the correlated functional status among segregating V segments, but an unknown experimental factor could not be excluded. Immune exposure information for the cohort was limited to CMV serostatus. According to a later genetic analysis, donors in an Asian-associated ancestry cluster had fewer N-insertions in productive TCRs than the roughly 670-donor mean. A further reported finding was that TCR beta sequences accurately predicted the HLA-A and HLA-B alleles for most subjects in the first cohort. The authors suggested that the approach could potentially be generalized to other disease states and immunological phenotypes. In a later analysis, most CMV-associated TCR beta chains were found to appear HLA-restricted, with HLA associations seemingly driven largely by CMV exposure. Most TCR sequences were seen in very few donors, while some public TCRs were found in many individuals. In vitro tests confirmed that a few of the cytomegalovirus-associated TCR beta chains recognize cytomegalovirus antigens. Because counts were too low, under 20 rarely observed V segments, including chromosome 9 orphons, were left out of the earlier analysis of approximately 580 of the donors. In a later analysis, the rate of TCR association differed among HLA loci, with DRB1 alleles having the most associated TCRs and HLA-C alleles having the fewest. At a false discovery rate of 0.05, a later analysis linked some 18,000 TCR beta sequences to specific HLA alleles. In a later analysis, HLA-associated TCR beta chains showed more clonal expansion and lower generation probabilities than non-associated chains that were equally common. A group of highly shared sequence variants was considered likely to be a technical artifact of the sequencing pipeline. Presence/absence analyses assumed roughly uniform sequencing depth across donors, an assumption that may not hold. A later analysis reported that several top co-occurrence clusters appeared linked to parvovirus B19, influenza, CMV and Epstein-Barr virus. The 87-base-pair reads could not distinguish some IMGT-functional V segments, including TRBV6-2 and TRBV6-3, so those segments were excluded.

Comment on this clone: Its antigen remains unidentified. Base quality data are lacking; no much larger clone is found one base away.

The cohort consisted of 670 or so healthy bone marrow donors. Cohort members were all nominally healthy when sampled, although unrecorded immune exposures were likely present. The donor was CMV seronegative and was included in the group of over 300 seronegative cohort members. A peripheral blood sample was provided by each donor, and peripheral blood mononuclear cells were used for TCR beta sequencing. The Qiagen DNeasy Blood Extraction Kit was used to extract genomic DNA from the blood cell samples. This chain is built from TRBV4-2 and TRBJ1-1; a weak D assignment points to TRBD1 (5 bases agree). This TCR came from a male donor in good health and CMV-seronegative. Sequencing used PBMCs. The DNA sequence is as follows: TGTGCCAGCAGCCAACGGGGGACGGCGAACACTGAAGCTTTCTTT. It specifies CASSQRGTANTEAFF.